This T cell receptor beta chain was captured by sequencing in a study of Graves' ophthalmopathy and Graves' hyperthyroidism. Whole-study context: Peripheral blood collection took place at initial diagnosis, before any treatment. Overall study results and limits: Blood also harbored most expanded thyroid clonotypes above 0.001 frequency.

This clonotype was detected ten times or more. Its specificity is not known. The germline gene is not matched at one end of the junction; a read error may be the cause. Amplification of the TCR beta CDR3 regions used RNA transcripts (as template). An initial RT-PCR round employing HTBI primers preceded a second-round multiplex PCR. TCRdb re-derived calls from the multiplex PCR reads in MiXCR, one entry per CDR3 protein. The repertoire holds some 520,000 distinct CDR3 sequences, with approximately 15% as singletons. The CDR3 runs 12 residues. Germline CDR1 and CDR2: SEHNR and FQNEAQ (reference sequence). Patients were excluded if they had other autoimmune diseases or uncontrolled infections, and likewise if pregnancy or lactation applied. PBMCs were obtained from 8.5 to 10 ml of fresh peripheral blood.

The chain joins TRBV7-9 to TRBJ2-7, with D tentatively TRBD1 (7 bases). The sample taken for sequencing was blood. The TCR comes from a woman aged 30 to 39 with Graves' ophthalmopathy. CDR3 nucleotides: TGTGCCAGCAGCTTAGCGGAGGGACAGATGGCCTTC. Translating it yields CASSLAEGQMAF.